Listed here are 12 T cell receptor beta chains from one sample, sequenced in a study of blood T cells in healthy people across ages. Alongside a J-beta primer mix, a sample-barcoded 5' primer served in a second PCR lasting about 7 to 11 cycles. MiXCR, applied by TCRdb to the 5' RACE reads, yields one record per CDR3 protein. The table has about a million distinct CDR3 sequences, 51% seen once; the top ten hold about a fifth. The sequencing sample was made of blood. The receptors stem from an older woman in good health.

This clonotype showed up many times. J is TRBJ2-5 and V is TRBV7-2; 7 nucleotides agree with TRBD2. With V trimmed by 5 bases and J by 1 base, 7 bases remained unmatched. The CDR3 is made up of 15 amino acids. Germline values: CDR1 SGHTA, CDR2 FQGNSA. CDR3 protein: CASSTSDRSQETQYF. In DNA form, the CDR3 reads TGTGCCAGCAGCACTAGCGACCGAAGCCAAGAGACCCAGTACTTC. Complete variable domain (other parts from reference TRBV7-2 and TRBJ2-5): GAGVSQSPSNKVTEKGKDVELRCDPISGHTALYWYRQSLGQGLEFLIYFQGNSAPDKSGLPSDRFSAERTGGSVSTLTIQRTQQEDSAVYLCASSTSDRSQETQYFGPGTRLLVL.

The count of this clonotype is one. The genes are TRBV6-2 or TRBV6-3 and TRBJ2-2, with a tentative D call TRBD2 (6 bases). The V gene's germline CDR1 is MNHEY and CDR2 SVGEGT. V shed 6 bases and J shed 2 bases, with 13 bases lying between them. This CDR3 is 15 amino acids long. Here the CDR3 reads CASRRGSSNTGELFF. As DNA, the CDR3 is TGTGCCAGCAGACGGGGGTCCTCAAACACCGGGGAGCTGTTTTTT.

Written as DNA, the CDR3 is TGTGCCTGGGGTTGGGGGGATACGCAGTATTTT. Amino acid sequence: CAWGWGDTQYF. This chain links TRBV30 with TRBJ2-3; the D call may be TRBD1 or TRBD2 (5 bases each). V lost 5 bases to trimming and J lost 6 bases, with 9 bases between them. CDR1 and CDR2 from the germline V gene are GTSNPN and SVGIG (reference sequence). The CDR3 is 11 amino acids.

The genes are TRBV5-1 and TRBJ2-3; TRBD1 agrees at 9 bases. V lost 2 bases, J lost 6 bases, and 4 bases stayed unmatched. The germline V gene encodes CDR1 SGHRS and CDR2 YFSETQ. The CDR3 totals 14 residues. The CDR3 region has the DNA TGCGCCAGCAGCTTAACAGGGGGCTATGATACGCAGTATTTT. Its protein is CASSLTGGYDTQYF.

This clonotype was counted between two and nine times. The chain uses TRBV24-1 and TRBJ2-5, with D uncertain. The J call may be incorrect, as the DNA end agrees better with TRBJ2-7. Germline CDR1 KGHDR, CDR2 SFDVKD. CDR3 length: 13 amino acids. The CDR3 DNA reads as TGTGCCACCAGTGATGCCCGTCTCTCCGAGCAGTACTTC. This gives the protein CATSDARLSEQYF.

In this sample, this clonotype turned up many times. V gene TRBV6-2 or TRBV6-3 combines with J gene TRBJ2-7, with 7 bases matching TRBD2. Germline V gives CDR1 MNHEY, CDR2 SVGEGT. The CDR3 is made up of 15 amino acids. V was pared by 4 bases and J by 5 bases, with 11 bases of the junction left unmatched. The DNA of the CDR3 is TGTGCCAGCAGTTTTATAACCGGGAGGCGGAACGAGCAGTACTTC. It is translated as CASSFITGRRNEQYF.

The table lists this clonotype with a few counts. The V gene is TRBV20-1, the J gene TRBJ2-1; D is unresolved. V lost 6 bases and J lost 5, with 14 bases in between. CDR1 and CDR2 (germline): DFQATT, SNEGSKA (reference sequence). The CDR3 covers 13 residues. The CDR3 loop is CSATPGQNNEQFF. The CDR3 nucleotides are TGCAGTGCAACACCGGGTCAGAACAATGAGCAGTTCTTC.

The chain's CDR3 is CASSVDGRDYEQYF. The CDR3 bases are TGTGCCAGCAGCGTAGATGGCAGGGACTACGAGCAGTACTTC. This chain uses TRBV9 with TRBJ2-7, with D possibly matching TRBD1 (5 bases). Germline assignment: CDR1 SGDLS and CDR2 YYNGEE. The CDR3 sequence is 14 residues long. The V gene lost 0 bases and the J gene lost 3 bases, with 10 bases spanning the gap.

The chain recombines TRBV9 with TRBJ2-7, with a possible D match to TRBD2 (6 bases). Trimming left V 10 bases short and J 1 base short, with 15 bases between. CDR1 is SGDLS and CDR2 is YYNGEE in the germline V gene. The CDR3 is 13 residues long. CDR3 nucleotides: TGTGCCCCTAGCGTAACCCTTTCCTACGAGCAGTACTTC. It codes for CAPSVTLSYEQYF.

This clonotype has just one count. The gene calls are TRBV20-1 and TRBJ1-2; D is possibly TRBD1 (5 bases). Germline-derived CDR1 and CDR2 are DFQATT and SNEGSKA (reference sequence). This CDR3 has 12 residues. V was shortened by 0 bases and J by 6 bases, with 8 bases between the two germline ends. CDR3 sequence reads: CSARDGANGYTF. As DNA, the CDR3 is TGCAGTGCTAGAGACGGGGCCAATGGCTACACCTTC.

This chain uses TRBV2 with TRBJ2-1; TRBD1 aligns across 12 bases. Germline CDR1 SNHLY, CDR2 FYNNEI. This CDR3 contains 15 residues. V was pared by 6 bases and J by 8 bases, with 8 bases of the junction left unmatched. The CDR3 here is CASRHRDRGLDEQFF. CDR3 sequence (DNA): TGTGCCAGCAGACACCGGGACAGGGGGCTGGATGAGCAGTTCTTC.

J is TRBJ2-7 and V is TRBV20-1; TRBD2 matches 13 bases. Germline V gene sequence: CDR1 DFQATT, CDR2 SNEGSKA (reference sequence). V was clipped by 6 bases and J by 3 bases; unmatched bases: 2. This CDR3 spans 13 amino acids. DNA for the CDR3: TGCAGTGCAGGGACTAGCGGGATCTACGAGCAGTACTTC. This gives the protein CSAGTSGIYEQYF.